These T cell receptor beta chains were read from a single sample in a study of blood T cell repertoires in COVID-19. Sequencing used immunoSEQ multiplex PCR; TCRdb keeps in-frame clones, though not all of them. The data contain 150,000 to 200,000 clones, around 83% of them singletons. Sequenced input: peripheral blood. The receptors stem from an older woman who had recovered from COVID-19. CDR3s include the opening cysteine and the closing phenylalanine or tryptophan. The D gene is left open where the match is weak. Clone size, where shown, is once, few, many, or a class for clones that have expanded.

len,d_gene,v_gene,abundance,j_gene,CDR3aa,CDR3nt
16,NA,TRBV15,NA,TRBJ2-7,CATSRGGTPGGYEQYF,TGTGCCACCAGCAGAGGGGGGACTCCAGGAGGCTACGAGCAGTACTTC
16,NA,TRBV27,few,TRBJ2-7,CASSLTYGGKSYEQYF,TGTGCCAGCAGTTTGACTTACGGCGGAAAGTCCTACGAGCAGTACTTC
13,NA,TRBV24-1,once,TRBJ2-4,CATSPGARDIQYF,TGTGCCACCAGTCCGGGAGCTAGAGACATTCAGTACTTC
13,NA,TRBV7-9,many,TRBJ2-4,CASSPLAKNIQYF,TGTGCCAGCAGCCCTTTAGCCAAAAACATTCAGTACTTC
17,TRBD2,TRBV20-1,NA,TRBJ2-6,CSASELADHSGANVLTF,TGCAGTGCTAGTGAGCTAGCGGACCACTCTGGGGCCAACGTCCTGACTTTC
14,TRBD1,TRBV6-5,NA,TRBJ1-1,CASRDGPTGPEAFF,TGTGCCAGCAGGGACGGACCGACAGGGCCCGAAGCTTTCTTT
15,NA,TRBV9,NA,TRBJ2-2,CASSDKRVNTGELFF,TGTGCCAGCAGCGACAAGCGGGTTAACACCGGGGAGCTGTTTTTT
15,NA,TRBV3-1/TRBV3-2,NA,TRBJ1-1,CASSQVESGNTEAFF,TGTGCCAGCAGCCAAGTCGAGTCGGGGAACACTGAAGCTTTCTTT
14,TRBD2,TRBV6-5,NA,TRBJ2-1,CASSGLGGYNEQFF,TGTGCCAGCAGCGGGCTGGGGGGGTACAATGAGCAGTTCTTC
17,TRBD2,TRBV5-4,NA,TRBJ2-3,CASSSRLGTTRTDTQYF,TGTGCCAGCAGCTCACGCCTAGGGACTACCCGCACAGATACGCAGTATTTT
13,NA,TRBV5-1,NA,TRBJ2-3,CASSSRATDTQYF,TGCGCCAGCAGCTCCCGAGCCACAGATACGCAGTATTTT
16,TRBD1,TRBV25-1,NA,TRBJ1-4,CASSDSRGQGFKKLFF,TGTGCCAGCAGTGACTCCAGGGGACAGGGGTTTAAAAAACTGTTTTTT
13,NA,TRBV6-5,NA,TRBJ1-1,CASSYSAGAEAFF,TGTGCCAGCAGTTACTCGGCAGGGGCTGAAGCTTTCTTT
15,TRBD1,TRBV2,NA,TRBJ2-7,CASSARTGLLYEQYF,TGTGCCAGCAGTGCCAGGACAGGGCTACTCTACGAGCAGTACTTC
17,NA,TRBV5-4,NA,TRBJ1-4,CASSLGAGFRRNEKLFF,TGTGCCAGCAGCCTTGGGGCGGGATTTAGACGTAATGAAAAACTGTTTTTT
13,NA,TRBV18,NA,TRBJ2-1,CASSPRQTNEQFF,TGTGCCAGCTCACCCAGACAGACCAATGAGCAGTTCTTC
13,NA,TRBV2,NA,TRBJ1-5,CASGGSLNQPQHF,TGTGCCAGCGGAGGTTCCCTCAATCAGCCCCAGCATTTT
13,TRBD1,TRBV29-1,NA,TRBJ2-7,CSVRQGAAYEQYF,TGCAGCGTTCGGCAGGGGGCGGCCTACGAGCAGTACTTC
14,NA,TRBV2,NA,TRBJ1-1,CASSERGGGTEAFF,TGTGCCAGCAGTGAAAGGGGCGGGGGCACTGAAGCTTTCTTT
14,NA,TRBV19,NA,TRBJ2-7,CASRDRHSSYEQYF,TGTGCCAGTAGAGACAGGCACTCCTCCTACGAGCAGTACTTC
13,NA,TRBV28,NA,TRBJ2-3,CASSTWAPGAQYF,TGTGCCAGCAGCACGTGGGCCCCAGGGGCGCAGTATTTT
14,TRBD1,TRBV6-5,once,TRBJ1-5,CASSPQGGNQPQHF,TGTGCCAGCAGCCCCCAGGGGGGCAATCAGCCCCAGCATTTT
14,NA,TRBV27,NA,TRBJ2-7,CASSPRDKPYEQYF,TGTGCCAGCAGTCCACGGGACAAACCATACGAGCAGTACTTC
13,NA,TRBV18,NA,TRBJ2-3,CASSPADTDTQYF,TGTGCCAGCTCACCGGCTGACACAGATACGCAGTATTTT
14,TRBD1,TRBV11-3,NA,TRBJ1-1,CASSRQGAGTEAFF,TGTGCCAGCAGCCGACAGGGGGCCGGCACTGAAGCTTTCTTT
15,TRBD1,TRBV5-1,NA,TRBJ1-5,CASSPTGGWDQPQHF,TGCGCCAGCAGCCCAACAGGGGGCTGGGATCAGCCCCAGCATTTT
16,NA,TRBV15,NA,TRBJ1-5,CATSRALWGDQWPQHF,TGTGCCACCAGCAGAGCCCTGTGGGGGGACCAATGGCCCCAGCATTTT
14,TRBD2,TRBV28,once,TRBJ2-1,CASRGTSGNNEQFF,TGTGCCAGCAGGGGGACTAGCGGCAACAATGAGCAGTTCTTC
16,NA,TRBV10-3,NA,TRBJ1-6,CAISESRPGGNSPLHF,TGTGCCATCAGTGAGTCGCGACCCGGGGGGAATTCACCCCTCCACTTT
15,TRBD1,TRBV5-6,once,TRBJ2-7,CASSPQDREPYEQYF,TGTGCCAGCAGCCCCCAGGACAGGGAACCCTACGAGCAGTACTTC
18,TRBD2,TRBV11-2,once,TRBJ2-7,CASSLAYLAGARSYEQYF,TGTGCCAGCAGCTTAGCGTATCTAGCGGGAGCCCGCTCCTACGAGCAGTACTTC
13,NA,TRBV6-5,medium-sized,TRBJ1-4,CATRRDLGEKLFF,TGTGCCACCCGCCGGGACTTGGGTGAAAAACTGTTTTTT
17,NA,TRBV5-1,few,TRBJ2-5,CASSLGHGGGPGETQYF,TGCGCCAGCAGCTTGGGACACGGCGGGGGCCCGGGAGAGACCCAGTACTTC
15,TRBD1,TRBV5-1,NA,TRBJ1-5,CASSLGGTGNQPQHF,TGCGCCAGCAGCTTGGGAGGGACAGGGAATCAGCCCCAGCATTTT
17,TRBD1,TRBV5-4,NA,TRBJ2-6,CASSVGQGALGANVLTF,TGTGCCAGCAGCGTCGGACAGGGGGCGCTTGGGGCCAACGTCCTGACTTTC
14,NA,TRBV6-1,NA,TRBJ1-5,CASSDPAGEQPQHF,TGTGCCAGCAGTGACCCCGCAGGGGAACAGCCCCAGCATTTT
13,NA,TRBV7-2,NA,TRBJ2-7,CASSLGQPYEQYF,TGTGCCAGCAGCTTAGGACAGCCCTACGAGCAGTACTTC
12,NA,TRBV2,NA,TRBJ1-6,CASTGEGSPLHF,TGTGCCAGCACGGGGGAGGGATCACCCCTCCACTTT
14,NA,TRBV10-3,NA,TRBJ2-5,CAISDVREKETQYF,TGTGCCATCAGTGATGTCAGGGAAAAAGAGACCCAGTACTTC
11,NA,TRBV29-1,NA,TRBJ2-1,CSVSRYNEQFF,TGCAGCGTTTCTCGTTACAATGAGCAGTTCTTC